Listed here are 31 T cell receptor beta chains from one sample, sequenced in a study of blood T cell repertoires in COVID-19. The table came from immunoSEQ multiplex PCR; TCRdb's copy has only in-frame clones and leaves some out. The sample records 270,000 or so clones, under 90% being singletons. The specimen was peripheral blood. The receptors come from a woman aged 55-75 years with active or convalescent COVID-19.

The chain joins TRBV29-1 to TRBJ2-1, with 8 positions matching TRBD2. The germline gives CDR1 SQVTM, CDR2 ANQGSEA. Trimming removed 8 bases from V and 5 bases from J; junction bases left unmatched: 8. This CDR3 is built from 13 residues. CDR3 bases: TGCAGCAGTAGCGGGGTCGCGAACAATGAGCAGTTCTTC. It encodes CSSSGVANNEQFF.

This clone came up once. The chain links TRBV5-1 to TRBJ2-3; 7 bases agree with TRBD1. The CDR3 runs 17 residues. The V gene end was trimmed by 2 bases and the J gene end by 2 bases; junction bases not matched to a gene: 11. CDR1 is SGHRS, CDR2 YFSETQ, per germline. CDR3 region: CASSFGRDSLNTDTQYF. In DNA, the CDR3 is TGCGCCAGCAGCTTCGGACGGGACAGCCTAAACACAGATACGCAGTATTTT.

J is TRBJ2-2 and V is TRBV7-3; 7 nucleotides align to TRBD2. Looked up from germline, CDR1 is SGHTA and CDR2 is FQGTGA. This CDR3 spans 16 amino acids. The V segment lost 1 base and the J segment 1 base; nucleotides outside the gene matches: 3. The CDR3 nucleotides read TGTGCCAGCAGCTTAAACGGGGGGATGAACACCGGGGAGCTGTTTTTT. As protein: CASSLNGGMNTGELFF.

The V and J genes are TRBV27 and TRBJ2-4; 7 nucleotides align to TRBD2. The CDR3 runs to 16 residues. In germline, CDR1 is MNHEY, CDR2 SMNVEV (reference sequence). V gave up 4 bases and J gave up 6 bases; unmatched junction bases: 12. CDR3 in amino acids: CASSSPREIMGNIQYF. The CDR3 nucleotides read TGTGCCAGCAGTTCCCCGCGGGAGATAATGGGAAACATTCAGTACTTC.

The chain employs TRBV5-4 and TRBJ2-5, with D maybe TRBD2 (6 bases). The germline V and J ends were trimmed by 0 bases and 3 bases, with 12 bases remaining between them. The length of the CDR3 is 15 residues. The germline V gene has CDR1 SGHNT and CDR2 YYREEE (reference sequence). Here the CDR3 reads CASSLASTGEETQYF. Written as DNA, the CDR3 is TGTGCCAGCAGCTTGGCCTCGACGGGGGAAGAGACCCAGTACTTC.

The chain employs TRBV10-2 and TRBJ2-1, with a possible D match to TRBD2 (6 bases). The germline V gene encodes CDR1 WSHSY and CDR2 SAAADI. The germline V and J ends were trimmed by 4 bases and 1 base, with 14 bases remaining between them. This CDR3 has 16 residues. CDR3 nucleotide sequence: TGCGCCAGCAGTGGCGGGGCAACTTTATCCTACAATGAGCAGTTCTTC. Translated, it gives CASSGGATLSYNEQFF.

V gene TRBV6-5 combines with J gene TRBJ2-7; D gene uncertain. V was trimmed by 6 bases and J by 2 bases, leaving 14 bases between them. The germline gives CDR1 MNHEY, CDR2 SVGAGI. The CDR3 is 14 amino acids. The CDR3 is CASRYSELTYEQYF. Here the CDR3 DNA reads TGTGCCAGCAGGTACAGTGAACTAACCTACGAGCAGTACTTC.

This chain uses TRBV5-5 with TRBJ2-3, with D perhaps TRBD2 (6 bases). Between the trimmed V and J ends, which lost 4 bases and 2 bases, there was a span of 14 bases. Germline V gene sequence: CDR1 SGHKS, CDR2 YYEKEE (reference sequence). CDR3 length equals 15 residues. The CDR3: CASSLASPHTDTQYF. CDR3 nucleotide sequence: TGTGCCAGCAGCCTAGCGTCACCACACACAGATACGCAGTATTTT.

The rearrangement uses TRBV10-3 and TRBJ1-4, with D unresolved. Germline assignment: CDR1 ENHRY and CDR2 SYGVKD. This CDR3 has 13 amino acids. Trimming stripped 3 bases from V and 2 bases from J, with 4 bases between. CDR3 DNA: TGTGCCATCAGTGACGGGACTAATGAAAAACTGTTTTTT. Its protein is CAISDGTNEKLFF.

This sequence joins TRBV7-2 and TRBJ2-7, with 13 bases lining up with TRBD2. The CDR3 contains 16 residues. The ends lost 5 bases at V and 4 bases at J; junction bases unmatched: 8. Germline CDR1 and CDR2: SGHTA and FQGNSA. This CDR3 is CASSPTRTSGGYEQYF. CDR3 coding DNA: TGTGCCAGCAGCCCGACTAGGACTAGCGGGGGTTACGAGCAGTACTTC.

The V call is TRBV6-1, the J call TRBJ1-2; 7 nucleotides line up with TRBD1. This CDR3 has 14 amino acids. Germline V gene sequence: CDR1 MNHNS, CDR2 SASEGT. Unmatched junction bases numbered 2, after V lost 1 base and J lost 3 bases. CDR3: CASSEEGQYYGYTF. CDR3 nucleotide sequence: TGTGCCAGCAGTGAAGAGGGACAGTACTATGGCTACACCTTC.

This chain links TRBV7-9 with TRBJ1-4; 7 bases align to TRBD1. The CDR3 covers 15 residues. Trimming removed 5 bases from V and 8 bases from J; junction bases left unmatched: 11. Germline V gene sequence: CDR1 SEHNR, CDR2 FQNEAQ (reference sequence). The CDR3 is CASSIPRGPEEKLFF. In nucleotides, the CDR3 is TGTGCCAGCAGCATACCTAGGGGGCCGGAGGAAAAACTGTTTTTT.

The V and J genes are TRBV20-1 and TRBJ1-5, with 7 bases aligning to TRBD1. The CDR3 is 17 residues long. After removal of 3 bases from V and 1 base from J, the junction contained 12 bases not matched to a gene. Germline V gene lookup returns CDR1 DFQATT and CDR2 SNEGSKA (reference sequence). CDR3 nucleotide sequence: TGCAGTGCTAGTACTCCGACAGGGTGGAAGAGCAATCAGCCCCAGCATTTT. As protein: CSASTPTGWKSNQPQHF.

This clone was picked up one time. CDR3 residues: CASKMGGTEAFF. The CDR3 nucleotides read TGTGCCAGCAAAATGGGGGGGACTGAAGCTTTCTTT. The rearrangement links TRBV25-1 to TRBJ1-1; D is perhaps TRBD1 (5 bases). The germline gives CDR1 MGHDK, CDR2 SYGVNS. The CDR3 is 12 residues long. V lost 7 bases and J 5 bases, leaving 11 bases between the germline ends.

V is TRBV29-1 and J is TRBJ1-3; a possible D gene is TRBD1 (5 bases). Germline V lookup: CDR1 SQVTM, CDR2 ANQGSEA. V lost 5 bases to trimming and J lost 8 bases, with 10 bases between them. The CDR3 length is 11 residues. In DNA, the CDR3 is TGCAGCGTTCAGGGATCGCACACCATATATTTT. Translating gives CSVQGSHTIYF.

The table lists this clone with a few counts. V is TRBV27 and J is TRBJ1-5; TRBD1 might be the D (6 bases). CDR1 and CDR2 (germline): MNHEY, SMNVEV (reference sequence). V was cut by 6 bases and J by 0 bases, with 9 bases left in between. The CDR3 runs 14 residues. Here the CDR3 reads CASRRGSSNQPQHF. The CDR3 DNA reads as TGTGCCAGCAGGAGGGGGAGTAGCAATCAGCCCCAGCATTTT.

This chain connects TRBV19 to TRBJ2-2; weak D call: TRBD2 (6 bases). CDR3 size: 15 residues. Trimming shortened V by 3 bases and J by 4 bases, and 12 bases separated the two germline ends. Germline CDR1 LNHDA, CDR2 SQIVND (reference sequence). The CDR3 loop reads CASSISGGITGELFF. The CDR3 nucleotides read TGTGCCAGTAGTATTTCAGGAGGGATCACCGGGGAGCTGTTTTTT.

This chain uses TRBV6-5 with TRBJ1-6; D is ambiguous. CDR1 and CDR2 (germline): MNHEY, SVGAGI. The V end was cut by 6 bases, the J end by 0 bases, with 6 bases between. This CDR3 has 14 amino acids. The CDR3 region is CASSRSSYNSPLHF. The CDR3 nucleotides are TGTGCCAGCAGCCGGAGCTCCTATAATTCACCCCTCCACTTT.

V and J are TRBV5-1 and TRBJ1-2, with a tentative D call TRBD1 (6 bases). There are 17 residues in the CDR3. V lost 2 bases and J lost 6, with 23 bases in between. Looked up from germline, CDR1 is SGHRS and CDR2 is YFSETQ. In DNA form, the CDR3 reads TGCGCCAGCAGCTTCGCCTTCGTAGGGGGAGGGTTGGATGGCTACACCTTC. Amino acids: CASSFAFVGGGLDGYTF. Supplemented by reference TRBV5-1 and TRBJ1-2, the full variable domain reads KAGVTQTPRYLIKTRGQQVTLSCSPISGHRSVSWYQQTPGQGLQFLFEYFSETQRNKGNFPGRFSGRQFSNSRSEMNVSTLELGDSALYLCASSFAFVGGGLDGYTFGSGTRLTVV.

This clone was counted a single time. This rearrangement joins TRBV6-5 to TRBJ2-1; 9 nucleotides agree with TRBD2. Germline values: CDR1 MNHEY, CDR2 SVGAGI. This CDR3 region has 14 residues. Trimming cost V 6 bases and J 6 bases; bases outside gene matches: 6. The CDR3 reads CASRRAGGTNEQFF. CDR3 DNA sequence: TGTGCCAGCAGGCGAGCGGGGGGTACCAATGAGCAGTTCTTC.

This chain's CDR3 is CASSTRPIDTEAFF. The CDR3, as DNA: TGCGCCAGCAGCACCCGCCCCATAGACACTGAAGCTTTCTTT. The chain has TRBV5-1 and TRBJ1-1; D remains unclear. Deletions cut 4 bases from V and 3 bases from J, with 13 bases between. Germline V lookup: CDR1 SGHRS, CDR2 YFSETQ. The CDR3 spans 14 residues. Based on the CDR3 plus reference TRBV5-1 and TRBJ1-1, the full variable domain is KAGVTQTPRYLIKTRGQQVTLSCSPISGHRSVSWYQQTPGQGLQFLFEYFSETQRNKGNFPGRFSGRQFSNSRSEMNVSTLELGDSALYLCASSTRPIDTEAFFGQGTRLTVV.

This chain uses TRBV4-2 with TRBJ2-2; TRBD2 might be the D (6 bases). The CDR3 is 15 amino acids. V was clipped by 1 base and J by 1 base, with 7 bases between them. The V gene's germline CDR1 is LGHNA and CDR2 YNFKEQ. CDR3 in amino acids: CASSQGGGNTGELFF. The CDR3, as DNA: TGTGCCAGCAGCCAAGGGGGAGGGAACACCGGGGAGCTGTTTTTT.

This chain uses TRBV5-6 with TRBJ2-5; possible D gene TRBD1, 5 bases. CDR1 and CDR2 (germline): SGHDT, YYEEEE. The CDR3 is made up of 13 amino acids. V shed 2 bases and J shed 2 bases, with 7 bases lying between them. The CDR3: CASSFRQQETQYF. The DNA of the CDR3 is TGTGCCAGCAGCTTTAGACAGCAAGAGACCCAGTACTTC.

This chain uses TRBV27 with TRBJ2-7, with TRBD2 matching 8 bases. This CDR3 spans 16 amino acids. Trimming at V came to 8 bases and at J to 3 bases, leaving 15 bases not matched to a gene. Germline values: CDR1 MNHEY, CDR2 SMNVEV (reference sequence). CDR3 in DNA: TGTGCCAGCCCTCACTCCCGGGGGGGAGTAGTCTACGAGCAGTACTTC. Translating gives CASPHSRGGVVYEQYF.

V is TRBV28 and J is TRBJ1-5, with 7 nucleotides matching TRBD1. This CDR3 contains 15 residues. The J segment lost 6 bases and the V segment lost 8 bases, leaving 13 bases of the junction unmatched. Germline-derived CDR1 and CDR2 are MDHEN and SYDVKM. CDR3 DNA: TGTGCCAGCGGAGGGGGCAGGGCGGGAGGTCAGCCCCAGCATTTT. Protein: CASGGGRAGGQPQHF.

The V and J genes are TRBV19 and TRBJ2-7; maybe TRBD1 (6 bases). Per the germline V gene, CDR1 is LNHDA and CDR2 is SQIVND (reference sequence). There are 16 residues in the CDR3. Trimming cost V 6 bases and J 2 bases, with 20 bases left between them. CDR3 sequence reads: CASRLGAGAAPYEQYF. CDR3 coding DNA: TGTGCCAGTAGGCTAGGGGCAGGGGCGGCCCCCTACGAGCAGTACTTC.

Only a few counts were recorded for this clone. This chain uses TRBV9 with TRBJ1-2; TRBD1 is a possible D gene (6 bases). Trimming took 0 bases from V and 8 from J, leaving 14 bases between them. Germline V CDR1 and CDR2: SGDLS, YYNGEE. CDR3 size: 14 residues. The CDR3 loop reads CASSVASDRRGYTF. In DNA form, the CDR3 reads TGTGCCAGCAGCGTAGCTTCGGACAGAAGAGGCTACACCTTC. The full variable domain, its missing parts supplied by reference TRBV9 and TRBJ1-2, is DSGVTQTPKHLITATGQRVTLRCSPRSGDLSVYWYQQSLDQGLQFLIQYYNGEERAKGNILERFSAQQFPDLHSELNLSSLELGDSALYFCASSVASDRRGYTFGSGTRLTVV.

J is TRBJ1-5 and V is TRBV19; 7 bases are a match to TRBD1. The germline V gene encodes CDR1 LNHDA and CDR2 SQIVND (reference sequence). This CDR3 contains 18 residues. J lost 1 base, V lost 2 bases, and 11 bases had no gene match. The CDR3 spells CASSILLSLDRSNQPQHF. The CDR3 DNA is TGTGCCAGTAGTATACTCCTCTCCTTGGACAGGAGCAATCAGCCCCAGCATTTT.

The gene calls are TRBV5-5 and TRBJ1-4; a possible D gene is TRBD1 (5 bases). Per the germline V gene, CDR1 is SGHKS and CDR2 is YYEKEE (reference sequence). The CDR3 covers 14 residues. V lost 1 base and J 8 bases, leaving 12 bases between the germline ends. The CDR3 DNA is TGTGCCAGCAGCTTGCCCCAGGGAGGGGAAAAACTGTTTTTT. This gives the protein CASSLPQGGEKLFF.

This rearrangement joins TRBV2 to TRBJ2-1; TRBD1 matches 9 bases. CDR3 length: 16 amino acids. The germline CDR1 and CDR2 sequences are SNHLY and FYNNEI. The V segment lost 7 bases and the J segment 9 bases; nucleotides outside the gene matches: 16. The CDR3 bases are TGTGCCAGCAACTTTCCTCCGGGACAGGGTGCGGCTGAGCAGTTCTTC. Its translation: CASNFPPGQGAAEQFF.

This sequence joins TRBV5-1 and TRBJ1-1, with TRBD1 matching over 7 bases. The ends lost 3 bases at V and 5 bases at J; junction bases unmatched: 4. In germline, CDR1 is SGHRS, CDR2 YFSETQ. The CDR3 totals 13 residues. The CDR3 DNA sequence: TGCGCCAGCAGCTCACAGGGGTCGACTGAAGCTTTCTTT. Amino acid sequence: CASSSQGSTEAFF.